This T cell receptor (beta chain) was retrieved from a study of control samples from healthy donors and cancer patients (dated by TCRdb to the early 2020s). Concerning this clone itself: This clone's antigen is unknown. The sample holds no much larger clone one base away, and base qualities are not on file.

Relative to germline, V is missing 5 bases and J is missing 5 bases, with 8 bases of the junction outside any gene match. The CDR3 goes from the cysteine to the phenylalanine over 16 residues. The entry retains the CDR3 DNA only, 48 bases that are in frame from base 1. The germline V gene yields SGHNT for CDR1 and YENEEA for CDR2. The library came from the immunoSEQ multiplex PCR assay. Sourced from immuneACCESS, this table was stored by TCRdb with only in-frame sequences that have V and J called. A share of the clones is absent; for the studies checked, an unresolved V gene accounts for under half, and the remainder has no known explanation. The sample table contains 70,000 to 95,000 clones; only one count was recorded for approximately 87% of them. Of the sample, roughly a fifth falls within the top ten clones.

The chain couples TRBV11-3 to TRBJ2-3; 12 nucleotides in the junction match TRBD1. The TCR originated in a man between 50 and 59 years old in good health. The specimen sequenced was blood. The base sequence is TGTGCCAGCAGCCCTCCGGGACAGGGGGCGGGAGATACGCAGTATTTT. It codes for CASSPPGQGAGDTQYF.